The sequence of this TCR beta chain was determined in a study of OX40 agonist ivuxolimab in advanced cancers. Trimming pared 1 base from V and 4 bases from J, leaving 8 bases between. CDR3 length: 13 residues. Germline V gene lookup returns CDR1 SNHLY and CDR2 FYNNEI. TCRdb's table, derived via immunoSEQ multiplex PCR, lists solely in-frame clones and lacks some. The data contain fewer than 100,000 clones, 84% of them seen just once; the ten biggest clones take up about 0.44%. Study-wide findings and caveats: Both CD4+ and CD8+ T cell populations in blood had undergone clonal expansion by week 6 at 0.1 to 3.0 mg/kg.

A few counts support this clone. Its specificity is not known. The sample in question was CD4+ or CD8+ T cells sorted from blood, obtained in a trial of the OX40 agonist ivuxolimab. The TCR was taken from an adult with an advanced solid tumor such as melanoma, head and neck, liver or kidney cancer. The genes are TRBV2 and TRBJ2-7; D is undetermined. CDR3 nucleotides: TGTGCCAGCAGTGAAGGCGGATGGTACGAGCAGTACTTC. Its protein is CASSEGGWYEQYF.